Shown below are 19 T cell receptor beta chains from a single sample sequenced in a study of T cell responses to AZD1222 COVID-19 vaccine. Method: immunoSEQ multiplex PCR; TCRdb's copy keeps in-frame clones and lacks some. Among fewer than 130,000 clones listed, around 94% were seen once. Specimen: peripheral blood, collected on day 0 of AZD1222 vaccination. Source of these receptors: an adult in good health.

The V call is TRBV15, the J call TRBJ1-5; D unresolved. This CDR3 spans 12 amino acids. Germline CDR1 LNHNV, CDR2 YYDKDF (reference sequence). V lost 0 bases, J lost 4 bases, and 1 base lay in between. CDR3 bases: TGTGCCACCAGCAGAGATAATCAGCCCCAGCATTTT. Its translation is CATSRDNQPQHF.

This sequence joins TRBV4-2 and TRBJ2-1, with D hard to call. CDR1 and CDR2 from the germline V gene are LGHNA and YNFKEQ. The V end lost 5 bases, the J end lost 9 bases, and 8 bases lay between the germline ends. The CDR3 length is 11 residues. The CDR3 reads CASSRLGEQFF. The CDR3 DNA reads as TGTGCCAGCAGCAGACTCGGTGAGCAGTTCTTC.

The chain links TRBV29-1 to TRBJ1-2; TRBD1 is a possible D gene (5 bases). There are 12 residues in the CDR3. Trimming shortened V by 1 base and J by 7 bases, and 10 bases separated the two germline ends. Germline CDR1 reads SQVTM; CDR2 reads ANQGSEA. The chain's CDR3 is CSVEGGEGGYTF. Here the CDR3 DNA reads TGCAGCGTTGAAGGGGGCGAGGGTGGCTACACCTTC.

V gene TRBV6-5 combines with J gene TRBJ2-7; possibly TRBD1 for D (5 bases). CDR1 MNHEY and CDR2 SVGAGI come from the germline V gene. Trimming pared 0 bases from V and 2 bases from J, leaving 8 bases between. The CDR3 is 14 residues long. This CDR3 is CASSYSAGPYEQYF. CDR3 bases: TGTGCCAGCAGTTACTCGGCAGGGCCCTACGAGCAGTACTTC.

V and J are TRBV4-3 and TRBJ1-4; 7 positions match TRBD1. Germline V lookup: CDR1 LGHNA, CDR2 YSLEER. There are 16 residues in the CDR3. V shed 0 bases and J 6 bases; nucleotides not matched to a gene: 7. The CDR3 region is CASSQENRGGHEKLFF. The CDR3 DNA sequence: TGCGCCAGCAGCCAAGAAAACAGGGGAGGGCATGAAAAACTGTTTTTT.

The rearrangement links TRBV18 to TRBJ2-1, with 7 bases matching TRBD2. CDR3 size: 17 residues. The V gene end was trimmed by 3 bases and the J gene end by 0 bases; junction bases not matched to a gene: 8. CDR1 is KGHSH, CDR2 LQKENI, per germline. CDR3 protein: CASSPLLAVSSYNEQFF. The CDR3 DNA follows: TGTGCCAGCTCACCCCTTCTAGCGGTTAGCTCCTACAATGAGCAGTTCTTC.

This rearrangement joins TRBV10-1 to TRBJ2-1, with 10 nucleotides matching TRBD1. Germline CDR1 reads WNHNN; CDR2 reads SYGVQD (reference sequence). The CDR3 runs to 15 residues. The ends lost 5 bases at V and 4 bases at J; junction bases unmatched: 5. CDR3 bases: TGCGCCAGCAGTACACGGACAGGGGGTTACAATGAGCAGTTCTTC. This translates into CASSTRTGGYNEQFF.

The V and J genes are TRBV30 and TRBJ2-1; D is undetermined. CDR1 is GTSNPN and CDR2 is SVGIG in the germline V gene (reference sequence). CDR3 length: 12 amino acids. V was shortened by 2 bases and J by 11 bases, with 13 bases between the two germline ends. The CDR3 sequence: CAWSRIQAKQFF. In DNA, the CDR3 is TGTGCCTGGAGTCGTATCCAGGCAAAGCAGTTCTTC.

The gene calls are TRBV5-5 and TRBJ1-2; no clear D. Looked up from germline, CDR1 is SGHKS and CDR2 is YYEKEE (reference sequence). V lost 1 base, J lost 4 bases, and 11 bases lay in between. This CDR3 region has 14 residues. The CDR3 DNA is TGTGCCAGCAGCTTGAACCCAGAGAGCTATGGCTACACCTTC. Amino acid sequence: CASSLNPESYGYTF. Full variable domain (rest looked up from reference TRBV5-5 and TRBJ1-2): DAGVTQSPTHLIKTRGQQVTLRCSPISGHKSVSWYQQVLGQGPQFIFQYYEKEERGRGNFPDRFSARQFPNYSSELNVNALLLGDSALYLCASSLNPESYGYTFGSGTRLTVV.

The gene calls are TRBV19 and TRBJ2-1, with 9 bases fitting TRBD2. CDR1 is LNHDA, CDR2 SQIVND, per germline (reference sequence). This CDR3 comprises 15 residues. The junction had 7 bases not matched to a gene; V was cut back by 6 bases and J by 4 bases. CDR3 protein: CASSSRLAAYNEQFF. CDR3 nucleotide sequence: TGTGCCAGTAGCAGCCGACTAGCGGCTTACAATGAGCAGTTCTTC.

J is TRBJ1-5 and V is TRBV19; D call uncertain. The V gene's germline CDR1 is LNHDA and CDR2 SQIVND (reference sequence). Trimming pared 5 bases from V and 4 bases from J, leaving 15 bases between. The CDR3 spans 15 residues. This chain's CDR3 is CASSPPDRPNQPQHF. The DNA of the CDR3 is TGTGCCAGTAGTCCCCCAGATCGTCCGAATCAGCCCCAGCATTTT.

The V gene is TRBV7-2, the J gene TRBJ1-4; TRBD1 is a possible D gene (6 bases). Trimming shortened V by 5 bases and J by 0 bases, and 7 bases separated the two germline ends. Per the germline V gene, CDR1 is SGHTA and CDR2 is FQGNSA. The CDR3 loop spans 14 amino acids. CDR3 protein: CASSRTATNEKLFF. In DNA, the CDR3 is TGTGCCAGCAGCCGGACAGCAACTAATGAAAAACTGTTTTTT.

In nucleotides, the CDR3 is TGTGCCAGTAGTGAGGGGGGCTTGGTCTCCTATCAGCCCCAGCATTTT. As protein: CASSEGGLVSYQPQHF. V and J are TRBV19 and TRBJ1-5; a possible D gene is TRBD1 (6 bases). Germline V gene data show CDR1 as LNHDA and CDR2 as SQIVND (reference sequence). Trimming pared 5 bases from V and 5 bases from J, leaving 19 bases between. The CDR3 loop spans 16 amino acids.

This sequence joins TRBV11-3 and TRBJ2-7; perhaps TRBD2 as D (8 bases). This CDR3 has 17 amino acids. V dropped 3 bases and J dropped 1 base, with 19 bases sitting between them. CDR1 and CDR2 (germline): SGHNT, YENEEA. The CDR3 region is CASSFGGVTGASYEQYF. Here the CDR3 DNA reads TGTGCCAGCAGCTTCGGGGGGGTAACAGGGGCATCCTACGAGCAGTACTTC.

This rearrangement joins TRBV5-1 to TRBJ2-2; D perhaps matches TRBD1 (6 bases). The CDR3 loop spans 16 amino acids. V lost 5 bases, J lost 2 bases, and 16 bases lay in between. The V gene's germline CDR1 is SGHRS and CDR2 YFSETQ. The chain's CDR3 is CASSLGQRSNTGELFF. In DNA form, the CDR3 reads TGCGCCAGCAGTCTCGGACAGCGCTCAAACACCGGGGAGCTGTTTTTT.

This clone came up once. V and J are TRBV4-1 and TRBJ1-5; D is unresolved. The V gene's germline CDR1 is MGHRA and CDR2 YSYEKL. The CDR3 loop spans 13 amino acids. V was trimmed by 3 bases and J by 3 bases, leaving 6 bases between them. This chain's CDR3 is CASSQGTNQPQHF. The DNA of the CDR3 is TGCGCCAGCAGCCAGGGCACCAATCAGCCCCAGCATTTT.

This clone was detected once. This chain joins TRBV25-1 and TRBJ2-3; no clear D gene. This CDR3 contains 16 residues. Trimming shortened V by 4 bases and J by 2 bases, and 16 bases separated the two germline ends. Germline assignment: CDR1 MGHDK and CDR2 SYGVNS. The CDR3 is CASSALGEKLTDTQYF. The CDR3 nucleotides read TGTGCCAGCAGTGCGTTAGGAGAAAAACTCACAGATACGCAGTATTTT.

V is TRBV28 and J is TRBJ1-2; D unresolved. Germline V gene data show CDR1 as MDHEN and CDR2 as SYDVKM. Between the trimmed V and J ends, which lost 5 bases and 0 bases, there was a span of 19 bases. The CDR3 spans 17 residues. The CDR3: CASSGLYTPPTNYGYTF. CDR3 DNA sequence: TGTGCCAGCAGTGGGTTGTACACGCCGCCGACTAACTATGGCTACACCTTC.

The gene calls are TRBV5-1 and TRBJ2-1; 9 bases agree with TRBD1. Germline CDR1 is SGHRS and CDR2 is YFSETQ. The V and J ends lost 4 bases and 8 bases, in that order; junction bases with no gene match: 7. The CDR3 contains 14 residues. CDR3 DNA: TGCGCCAGCAGCACAGGGGGCTGGAGCGATGAGCAGTTCTTC. It is translated as CASSTGGWSDEQFF.